This entry lists 30 T cell receptor beta chains sequenced from one sample in a study of T cell repertoires in cytomegalovirus infection. Each CDR3 protein gets one entry after TCRdb re-called the reads with MiXCR. The sample has 650,000 to 900,000 distinct CDR3 sequences, less than 35% seen once. Their target antigens are unknown. The input for sequencing was cultured CD8+ T cells from PBMCs, taken from culture after CMV antigen stimulation. These receptors all stem from a human donor in good health (CMV status not recorded). Some clones in this sample may be carry-over from other donors' samples.

This clonotype was seen many times. The rearrangement uses TRBV7-9 and TRBJ2-2; 8 bases line up with TRBD2. The CDR3 runs to 16 residues. Germline loops: CDR1 SEHNR, CDR2 FQNEAQ (reference sequence). Germline trimming cut 6 bases from V and 6 bases from J; bases unmatched to any gene: 12. The CDR3 loop is CASSLTERGRAGELFF. The CDR3 coding sequence is TGTGCCAGCAGTCTAACCGAGCGGGGGCGCGCCGGGGAGCTGTTTTTT.

This clonotype has only a few counts. This chain links TRBV3-1 with TRBJ1-1; D remains ambiguous. Trimming stripped 2 bases from V and 2 bases from J, with 12 bases between. The germline gives CDR1 LGHDT, CDR2 YNNKEL (reference sequence). The CDR3 extends over 15 amino acids. CDR3 protein: CASSQMEGVNTEAFF. CDR3 bases: TGTGCCAGCAGCCAAATGGAGGGTGTAAACACTGAAGCTTTCTTT.

This clonotype was seen a few times. The chain couples TRBV3-1 to TRBJ1-4; the D gene is possibly TRBD1 (5 bases). There are 14 residues in the CDR3. Germline values: CDR1 LGHDT, CDR2 YNNKEL (reference sequence). V lost 1 base, J lost 5 bases, and 8 bases lay in between. As DNA, the CDR3 is TGTGCCAGCAGCCAAGGGAACAGGAATGAAAAACTGTTTTTT. Translated, it gives CASSQGNRNEKLFF.

This clonotype was detected only a few times. This chain links TRBV27 with TRBJ2-5, with TRBD2 identical over 7 bases. Trimming removed 0 bases from V and 5 bases from J; junction bases left unmatched: 3. The V gene's germline CDR1 is MNHEY and CDR2 SMNVEV (reference sequence). The CDR3 extends over 14 amino acids. CDR3 protein: CASSLSAGGETQYF. CDR3 bases: TGTGCCAGCAGTTTATCAGCCGGGGGGGAGACCCAGTACTTC.

The chain couples TRBV27 to TRBJ1-5, with 7 bases that match TRBD1. After removal of 4 bases from V and 9 bases from J, the junction contained 12 bases not matched to a gene. There are 15 residues in the CDR3. Germline assignment: CDR1 MNHEY and CDR2 SMNVEV (reference sequence). As DNA, the CDR3 is TGTGCCAGCAGTTCCGGGGACAGCTCACGTTGGCCCCAGCATTTT. Translated, it gives CASSSGDSSRWPQHF.

This clonotype was seen once. J is TRBJ2-7 and V is TRBV2; 10 positions match TRBD1. The junction had 3 bases not matched to a gene; V was cut back by 6 bases and J by 4 bases. Germline values: CDR1 SNHLY, CDR2 FYNNEI. This CDR3 has 13 amino acids. This chain's CDR3 is CASRGQGRYEQYF. In DNA, the CDR3 is TGTGCCAGCAGGGGACAGGGGCGGTACGAGCAGTACTTC.

This clonotype has a handful of counts. This chain joins TRBV7-9 and TRBJ1-2; 11 bases fit TRBD1. This CDR3 is 15 amino acids long. CDR1 and CDR2 (germline): SEHNR, FQNEAQ (reference sequence). With 5 bases clipped from V and 5 bases from J, the junction kept 7 bases outside the gene matches. CDR3 sequence (DNA): TGTGCCAGCAGCCCCCCGGACAGGGGGCTGTATGGCTACACCTTC. Encoded protein: CASSPPDRGLYGYTF.

This clonotype has more than one count but fewer than ten. V and J are TRBV9 and TRBJ2-2, with 9 bases lining up with TRBD1. The germline gives CDR1 SGDLS, CDR2 YYNGEE. Trimming cost V 3 bases and J 5 bases; bases outside gene matches: 8. The CDR3 consists of 16 residues. CDR3 region: CASSEWGQGGTGELFF. In DNA form, the CDR3 reads TGTGCCAGCAGCGAATGGGGACAGGGAGGAACCGGGGAGCTGTTTTTT.

This chain connects TRBV2 to TRBJ1-1; 9 bases are shared with TRBD1. CDR1 and CDR2 (germline): SNHLY, FYNNEI. V was pared by 6 bases and J by 11 bases, with 7 bases of the junction left unmatched. The CDR3 length is 12 residues. CDR3 loop: CASRPDRGKAFF. CDR3 DNA: TGTGCCAGCAGACCCGACAGGGGGAAGGCTTTCTTT.

CDR3 sequence: CASSEVALASMQYEQYF. CDR3 DNA sequence: TGTGCCAGCAGTGAAGTTGCGCTGGCTAGCATGCAATACGAGCAGTACTTC. The genes are TRBV2 and TRBJ2-7, with D perhaps matching TRBD2 (5 bases). Germline V gene lookup returns CDR1 SNHLY and CDR2 FYNNEI. The CDR3 consists of 17 residues. Deletions cut 1 base from V and 4 bases from J, with 20 bases between.

The rearrangement links TRBV24-1 to TRBJ1-4; D ambiguous. The CDR3 is 9 amino acids. Germline V gives CDR1 KGHDR, CDR2 SFDVKD. The V end was cut by 4 bases, the J end by 10 bases, with 0 bases between. The CDR3 sequence is CATSEKLFF. In DNA, the CDR3 is TGTGCCACCAGTGAAAAACTGTTTTTT.

This clonotype was counted only a few times. The chain has TRBV12-3 or TRBV12-4 and TRBJ2-7; 7 nucleotides align to TRBD2. The CDR3 loop spans 13 amino acids. V was pared by 6 bases and J by 3 bases, with 5 bases of the junction left unmatched. Here the CDR3 DNA reads TGTGCCAGCAGATCGAGCGGGGACTACGAGCAGTACTTC. It encodes CASRSSGDYEQYF.

This clonotype was counted between two and nine times. The chain has TRBV6-1 and TRBJ1-1; D unclear. The V gene lost 4 bases and the J gene lost 5 bases, with 2 bases spanning the gap. This CDR3 contains 10 residues. Germline V lookup: CDR1 MNHNS, CDR2 SASEGT. CDR3 nucleotide sequence: TGTGCCAGCAGTGTTACTGAAGCTTTCTTT. Translated, it gives CASSVTEAFF.

This sequence joins TRBV5-3 and TRBJ2-1; D perhaps matches TRBD1 (5 bases). Being an ORF, TRBV5-3 has a function that is uncertain. The CDR3 sequence is 15 residues long. The V end was cut by 8 bases, the J end by 5 bases, with 20 bases between. The CDR3 region is CASNLQDGDHNEQFF. In nucleotides, the CDR3 is TGTGCCAGCAACTTACAGGATGGGGATCACAATGAGCAGTTCTTC.

Many counts were recorded for this clonotype. The V call is TRBV19, the J call TRBJ1-1; D not certain. CDR1 is LNHDA and CDR2 is SQIVND in the germline V gene (reference sequence). V was trimmed by 1 base and J by 0 bases, leaving 9 bases between them. CDR3 length: 15 residues. In DNA, the CDR3 is TGTGCCAGTAGTATAGCCGTACAGATGAACACTGAAGCTTTCTTT. Translating it yields CASSIAVQMNTEAFF.

This clonotype was seen a handful of times. The J gene is TRBJ2-7, the V gene TRBV7-8; possible D gene TRBD2, 7 bases. Per germline, CDR1 SGHVS and CDR2 FQNEAQ. V dropped 5 bases and J dropped 6 bases, with 14 bases sitting between them. CDR3 length equals 13 residues. In nucleotides, the CDR3 is TGTGCCAGCAGCCTACAGGGAGGGGGCGAGCAGTACGTC. Its translation is CASSLQGGGEQYV.

The J gene is TRBJ2-3, the V gene TRBV27, with D perhaps matching TRBD2 (6 bases). CDR1 and CDR2 (germline): MNHEY, SMNVEV (reference sequence). With 6 bases removed from V and 2 bases from J, the gap between germline ends came to 18 bases. The CDR3 runs 16 residues. The CDR3, as DNA: TGTGCCAGCAGGGTTGGAGGGTTTTTGAACACAGATACGCAGTATTTT. It encodes CASRVGGFLNTDTQYF.

The CDR3 loop is CASSLRDFLSSYNEQFF. The CDR3 DNA reads TGTGCCAGCAGCCTCCGGGACTTTCTAAGCTCCTACAATGAGCAGTTCTTC. This chain links TRBV3-1 with TRBJ2-1, with D possibly TRBD2 on 6 matching bases. The CDR3 extends over 17 amino acids. V gave up 4 bases and J gave up 0 bases, with 16 bases separating them. CDR1 and CDR2 from the germline V gene are LGHDT and YNNKEL (reference sequence).

This clonotype was counted ten times or more. J is TRBJ1-1 and V is TRBV7-2; perhaps TRBD1 as D (5 bases). Germline CDR1 is SGHTA and CDR2 is FQGNSA. Trimming took 2 bases from V and 4 from J, leaving 11 bases between them. The CDR3 extends over 14 amino acids. Here the CDR3 reads CASSLWGSSTEAFF. The CDR3 DNA is TGTGCCAGCAGCTTATGGGGGTCGAGCACTGAAGCTTTCTTT.

The chain combines TRBV25-1 with TRBJ1-1; D gene unclear. Trimming stripped 0 bases from V and 3 bases from J, with 11 bases between. This CDR3 comprises 15 residues. Germline V gene sequence: CDR1 MGHDK, CDR2 SYGVNS. For the CDR3, the DNA is TGTGCCAGCAGTGAATATTCGGGTGTGGACACTGAAGCTTTCTTT. As protein: CASSEYSGVDTEAFF.

This clonotype was seen many times. CDR3: CASSGGQGYNNEQFF. CDR3 coding DNA: TGTGCCAGCAGCGGGGGACAGGGCTATAACAATGAGCAGTTCTTC. This chain links TRBV7-9 with TRBJ2-1; 9 bases match TRBD1. This CDR3 comprises 15 residues. Germline-derived CDR1 and CDR2 are SEHNR and FQNEAQ (reference sequence). Unmatched junction bases numbered 7, after V lost 5 bases and J lost 5 bases.

The CDR3 loop reads CAISGGQLNYGYTF. CDR3 nucleotides: TGTGCCATCAGTGGGGGACAGCTAAACTATGGCTACACCTTC. This chain joins TRBV10-3 and TRBJ1-2, with 7 bases lining up with TRBD1. The CDR3 runs to 14 residues. V dropped 4 bases and J dropped 2; count of bases not matched to a gene: 4. In germline, CDR1 is ENHRY, CDR2 SYGVKD.

J is TRBJ2-2 and V is TRBV27; TRBD2 aligns across 11 bases. CDR1 is MNHEY, CDR2 SMNVEV, per germline (reference sequence). Unmatched junction bases numbered 9, after V lost 7 bases and J lost 2 bases. The CDR3 covers 17 residues. The CDR3 DNA reads as TGTGCCAGCATTGGGCTAGCGGGGGGCCCAAACACCGGGGAGCTGTTTTTT. Protein product: CASIGLAGGPNTGELFF.

As for this clonotype: At one end, the junction sequence differs from germline, possibly due to a read error. CDR3 DNA: TGTGCCATCAGTGGTACGGGGGTAGCTAACTATGACTACACCTTC. Protein sequence: CAISGTGVANYDYTF. The J gene is TRBJ1-2, the V gene TRBV10-3, with a tentative D call TRBD1 (5 bases). The CDR3 runs 15 residues. Germline-derived CDR1 and CDR2 are ENHRY and SYGVKD.

This clonotype was observed many times. The chain uses TRBV7-8 and TRBJ1-4; no clear D. Between the trimmed V and J ends, which lost 5 bases and 2 bases, there was a span of 6 bases. The CDR3 covers 13 residues. Germline CDR1 and CDR2: SGHVS and FQNEAQ. CDR3 region: CASSRSTNEKLFF. CDR3 nucleotides: TGTGCCAGCAGCCGTTCGACTAATGAAAAACTGTTTTTT.

The chain joins TRBV27 to TRBJ2-5; 7 nucleotides match TRBD1. Germline V gene lookup returns CDR1 MNHEY and CDR2 SMNVEV (reference sequence). The V gene end was trimmed by 5 bases and the J gene end by 2 bases; junction bases not matched to a gene: 11. The CDR3 consists of 16 residues. Here the CDR3 DNA reads TGTGCCAGCAGTCCCCTCCTTAGGACAGGTCAAGAGACCCAGTACTTC. Its protein is CASSPLLRTGQETQYF.

Comment on this clonotype: Its ends do not fully match the called genes, so a read error is possible. This rearrangement joins TRBV12-3 or TRBV12-4 to TRBJ2-1; a weak D match, TRBD2 (5 bases). The CDR3 is 13 residues long. The CDR3 reads CDSSSGIYNEQFF. CDR3 coding DNA: TGTGACAGCAGTTCGGGAATTTACAATGAGCAGTTCTTC.

As concerns this clonotype: A clone one base away is much larger, so this may be a read error. This chain joins TRBV13 and TRBJ1-4; D remains ambiguous. Germline V CDR1 and CDR2: PRHDT, FYEKMQ (reference sequence). CDR3 size: 12 residues. CDR3 in DNA: TGTGTCAGCAGCTTAGGCCGAAGAAAACTGTTTTTT. It yields the protein CVSSLGRRKLFF.

J is TRBJ2-5 and V is TRBV24-1, with D perhaps matching TRBD2 (6 bases). Germline V CDR1 and CDR2: KGHDR, SFDVKD. The CDR3 loop spans 14 amino acids. V was cut by 3 bases and J by 4 bases, with 11 bases left in between. CDR3 nucleotides: TGTGCCACCAGTGATGTTGGAGCGGGAGAGACCCAGTACTTC. Translation: CATSDVGAGETQYF.

The rearrangement uses TRBV19 and TRBJ2-1, with a possible D match to TRBD2 (6 bases). Germline lookup yields CDR1 LNHDA and CDR2 SQIVND (reference sequence). The V gene lost 3 bases and the J gene lost 3 bases, with 15 bases spanning the gap. The CDR3 extends over 16 amino acids. The CDR3 bases are TGTGCCAGTAGTATGGATGGAGGGATAAGCTACAATGAGCAGTTCTTC. It specifies CASSMDGGISYNEQFF.